The T cell receptor beta chain described here comes from a study of shared clonotypes between healthy human individuals. Using immunoSEQ multiplex PCR, the repertoire was profiled, and TCRdb retains in-frame clones only, with some absent. The repertoire holds over 950,000 clones, with around three quarters as singletons. This CDR3 contains 12 residues. Germline CDR1 reads SGHRS; CDR2 reads YFSETQ. V was shortened by 1 base and J by 4 bases, with 5 bases between the two germline ends. Study-level results: Clonotypes shared by all four sorted-subset donors had higher generation probabilities than non-shared clonotypes.

Remarks on this clone: Its antigen remains unknown.

The sequence was obtained from a man aged 18 to 30 in good health. Some clones in this sample may be carry-over from other donors' samples. The V gene is TRBV5-1, the J gene TRBJ2-5; D not resolved. Sequenced input: memory CD4+ T cells from PBMCs. Described subset: CD45RA-negative fraction. For the CDR3, the DNA is TGCGCCAGCAGCTTGCCCGGAGAGACCCAGTACTTC. Amino acid sequence: CASSLPGETQYF.